This T cell receptor (beta chain) stems from a study of regulatory T cells in long-lasting Graves disease. Whole-study context: Graves' patients with a new diagnosis had received antithyroid drugs under 3 months. Overall study results and limits: Persistent Graves' disease cases displayed lower TCR diversity than newly diagnosed ones.

In building TCR beta libraries, iRepertoire HTBI primers were used together with Arm-PCR of CDR3 regions. TCRdb independently ran MiXCR on the multiplex PCR reads; one entry per CDR3 protein. Counted here are roughly 420,000 distinct CDR3 sequences, about a sixth occurring once; the ten biggest clones make up about 10%. The time point is: newly diagnosed GD, antithyroid drugs for less than 3 months. The TCR library was prepared using RNA isolated from PBMCs. With 4 bases removed from V and 2 bases from J, the gap between germline ends came to 19 bases. Germline CDR1 SGHAT, CDR2 FQNNGV. The CDR3 sequence is 17 residues long. The table lists this clonotype with many counts. Its antigen is not known. The same specimen was also included in a second study, on T cells in Graves' hyperthyroidism and ophthalmopathy.

The starting material was peripheral blood mononuclear cells (PBMCs), obtained at new diagnosis, from a patient treated with antithyroid drugs. The sequence was collected from a woman in her twenties or thirties with Graves disease. The chain uses TRBV11-2 and TRBJ2-3, with D hard to call. CDR3 region: CASSSPEVGYFTDTQYF. CDR3 sequence (DNA): TGTGCCAGCAGCTCCCCTGAAGTAGGCTATTTCACAGATACGCAGTATTTT.